This entry lists 14 T cell receptor beta chains sequenced from one sample in a study of blood T cell repertoires in COVID-19. Sequencing was performed with immunoSEQ multiplex PCR; in TCRdb, only in-frame clones are kept and a portion is missing. This table holds approximately 240,000 clones, 80% to 90% found once. Input material: peripheral blood. These receptor sequences come from a man aged 45-65 years with acute or convalescent COVID-19.

In its sample, this clone was seen a few times. The chain combines TRBV2 with TRBJ2-7, with no clear D. Looked up from germline, CDR1 is SNHLY and CDR2 is FYNNEI. The V end was cut by 10 bases, the J end by 3 bases, with 13 bases between. The CDR3 loop spans 12 amino acids. CDR3 region: CATAEPNYEQYF. Written as DNA, the CDR3 is TGTGCCACCGCGGAGCCCAACTACGAGCAGTACTTC.

The CDR3 spells CAISEGDREVREQYF. The DNA for the CDR3 is TGTGCCATCAGTGAGGGGGACAGGGAAGTAAGAGAGCAGTACTTC. V gene TRBV10-3 combines with J gene TRBJ2-7; the match to TRBD1 covers 9 bases. Germline CDR1 ENHRY, CDR2 SYGVKD. The CDR3 covers 15 residues. The V gene end was trimmed by 2 bases and the J gene end by 7 bases; junction bases not matched to a gene: 9.

V is TRBV6-5 and J is TRBJ2-7; 7 positions match TRBD2. Trimming cost V 6 bases and J 2 bases; bases outside gene matches: 4. Germline V gene data show CDR1 as MNHEY and CDR2 as SVGAGI. The CDR3 sequence is 13 residues long. The chain's CDR3 is CASSGRTTYEQYF. For the CDR3, the DNA is TGTGCCAGCAGCGGGAGGACGACCTACGAGCAGTACTTC.

J is TRBJ2-3 and V is TRBV6-2 or TRBV6-3; maybe TRBD1 (6 bases). This CDR3 spans 15 amino acids. CDR1 is MNHEY, CDR2 SVGEGT, per germline. V lost 2 bases and J lost 4, with 13 bases in between. As DNA, the CDR3 is TGTGCCAGCAGTTACCCCGGACAGATTTCAGATACGCAGTATTTT. Its protein is CASSYPGQISDTQYF.

This clone was counted between two and nine times. The chain has TRBV18 and TRBJ2-2; 8 nucleotides match TRBD1. Germline V gives CDR1 KGHSH, CDR2 LQKENI. The CDR3 loop spans 16 amino acids. With V trimmed by 0 bases and J by 7 bases, 7 bases remained unmatched. The CDR3 reads CASSPPGRGLIGELFF. Written as DNA, the CDR3 is TGTGCCAGCTCACCACCCGGCAGGGGGCTTATCGGGGAGCTGTTTTTT.

The CDR3 here is CASSDSPAGSGNEQFF. As DNA, the CDR3 is TGTGCCAGCAGTGACTCCCCAGCGGGATCGGGGAATGAGCAGTTCTTC. This chain links TRBV6-4 with TRBJ2-1; 7 bases map to TRBD2. In germline, CDR1 is MRHNA, CDR2 SNTAGT. The CDR3 has 16 amino acids. With V trimmed by 0 bases and J by 7 bases, 9 bases remained unmatched.

This chain uses TRBV28 with TRBJ2-4, with a weak D call TRBD1 (6 bases). CDR3 length: 15 amino acids. Germline-derived CDR1 and CDR2 are MDHEN and SYDVKM. The V end was cut by 6 bases, the J end by 2 bases, with 14 bases between. In DNA form, the CDR3 reads TGTGCCAGCAGCCCCACAGGGATGTCCAAAAACATTCAGTACTTC. Amino acid sequence: CASSPTGMSKNIQYF. Supplemented by reference TRBV28 and TRBJ2-4, the full variable domain reads DVKVTQSSRYLVKRTGEKVFLECVQDMDHENMFWYRQDPGLGLRLIYFSYDVKMKEKGDIPEGYSVSREKKERFSLILESASTNQTSMYLCASSPTGMSKNIQYFGAGTRLSVL.

This clone has only a few counts. This sample also contains other DNA sequences that code for the same CDR3. V gene TRBV9 combines with J gene TRBJ2-3; perhaps TRBD2 as D (6 bases). The germline V gene has CDR1 SGDLS and CDR2 YYNGEE. V lost 0 bases, J lost 4 bases, and 12 bases lay in between. CDR3 length equals 15 residues. For the CDR3, the DNA is TGTGCCAGCAGCGTAGGTGGCAGGGAGGCAGATACGCAGTATTTT. Its protein is CASSVGGREADTQYF.

The chain uses TRBV9 and TRBJ2-2; weak D call: TRBD1 (5 bases). The V end was cut by 4 bases, the J end by 5 bases, with 12 bases between. This CDR3 is built from 14 residues. CDR1 is SGDLS and CDR2 is YYNGEE in the germline V gene. The CDR3 nucleotides are TGTGCCAGCAGCTTTGATTCAGGGACCGGGGAGCTGTTTTTT. Translated: CASSFDSGTGELFF.

The chain links TRBV27 to TRBJ1-3, with D possibly matching TRBD1 (5 bases). Germline V gene sequence: CDR1 MNHEY, CDR2 SMNVEV (reference sequence). Trimming took 6 bases from V and 4 from J, leaving 16 bases between them. The CDR3 consists of 15 residues. The CDR3 sequence: CASSPGRDSGNTIYF. Written as DNA, the CDR3 is TGTGCCAGCAGCCCGGGGAGGGACTCGGGAAACACCATATATTTT.

This chain uses TRBV6-5 with TRBJ1-5; D uncertain. The CDR3 is 14 amino acids. CDR1 is MNHEY, CDR2 SVGAGI, per germline. V lost 2 bases to trimming and J lost 4 bases, with 9 bases between them. The CDR3 DNA reads as TGTGCCAGCAGTTACCAGAGGTATAATCAGCCCCAGCATTTT. Translation: CASSYQRYNQPQHF.

The rearrangement links TRBV27 to TRBJ2-3; 8 bases agree with TRBD1. Unmatched junction bases numbered 4, after V lost 2 bases and J lost 3 bases. The V gene's germline CDR1 is MNHEY and CDR2 SMNVEV (reference sequence). CDR3 size: 15 residues. The CDR3 nucleotides read TGTGCCAGCAGTTTAACAGGGGGGATGACAGATACGCAGTATTTT. It codes for CASSLTGGMTDTQYF.

CDR3 residues: CASSFGGRGNTIYF. The CDR3 DNA is TGCGCCAGCAGCTTTGGAGGGAGGGGAAACACCATATATTTT. This chain joins TRBV5-1 and TRBJ1-3; D not certain. The CDR3 sequence is 14 residues long. V gave up 2 bases and J gave up 4 bases, with 10 bases separating them. CDR1 is SGHRS, CDR2 YFSETQ, per germline.

J is TRBJ2-1 and V is TRBV5-1; 7 nucleotides align to TRBD2. V lost 4 bases to trimming and J lost 9 bases; unmatched junction nucleotides: 4. The CDR3 extends over 12 amino acids. Per germline, CDR1 SGHRS and CDR2 YFSETQ. The CDR3 DNA is TGCGCCAGCAGCCCCGGGGAGGGTGAGCAGTTCTTC. Encoded protein: CASSPGEGEQFF.